This T cell receptor beta chain was sequenced during a study of beta chain features in type 1 diabetes. Study-wide findings and caveats: Type 1 diabetes patients had moderately but significantly shorter TCRB CDR3s in all four CD4+ subsets.

With regard to this clone: Its antigen is unidentified.

The sequenced template was cDNA made from the entire isolated RNA. Sequencing was performed with immunoSEQ multiplex PCR; in TCRdb, only in-frame clones are kept and a portion is missing. The sample lists hundreds of thousands of clones, under 15% occurring once. Germline CDR1 LNHDA, CDR2 SQIVND (reference sequence). This CDR3 has 14 amino acids. V lost 8 bases, J lost 0 bases, and 5 bases stayed unmatched. This sequence originates from a man between 18 and 35 years old with type 1 diabetes. This chain links TRBV19 with TRBJ1-1; 8 bases are shared with TRBD1. The specimen sequenced was naive CD4+ T cells from blood. CDR3 loop: CASRTGPMNTEAFF. CDR3 coding DNA: TGTGCCAGTCGGACAGGGCCTATGAACACTGAAGCTTTCTTT.